The TCR beta chain under discussion was sequenced for a study of cytomegalovirus exposure and HLA in healthy donors (dated by TCRdb to about 2017). General notes on the study: According to an earlier analysis of several hundred of the donors, about 190 million T cells yielded roughly 110 million unique TCR beta sequences and about 280 Gb of sequence data. High-throughput TCR immunosequencing, statistical association of individual TCRs with disease status, and machine learning were combined to predict cytomegalovirus infection status. All discovery cohort repertoires had been generated using a single sequencing platform. A later genetic analysis used genome-wide SNP genotypes for about 60% of the roughly 670 donors, treating that subset as a discovery cohort. In a later analysis, previously published TCR beta repertoires from fewer than 750 donors were re-analyzed and high-resolution HLA genotyping was added so that TCR occurrence patterns could be studied. The study profiled the T cell repertoires of hundreds of subjects by immunosequencing and related them to cytomegalovirus serostatus. Of the roughly 400 genotyped donors, 65% to 90% were placed in the genetic ancestry cluster associated with self-reported Caucasian donors. The study aimed to test whether cataloging public T cell receptors could reveal signatures of past pathogen exposure. HLA typing covered class I and class II loci at four-digit resolution. A handful of DR-DQ haplotypes were handled as single units for association and clustering because linkage in the cohort was strong. Across 300 to 500 genotyped donors of the cohort, an average of approximately 200,000 unique TCR beta nucleotide sequences per donor were sequenced, and 15% to 20% of those sequences were non-productive. In the later analysis, no new phenotypic data were used to find candidate immune exposures; instead, reliance was placed on TCR beta sequences and their occurrence across donors. An earlier analysis of around 540 of the donors applied high-throughput TCR beta sequencing to assess whether each TCR beta V gene segment acted as functional or pseudogenic. Alongside the repertoire data, information on donor age, sex, ethnicity and CMV serostatus was compiled. Besides the first cohort of 500 to 700 subjects, a separate validation cohort made up of roughly 130 different subjects was used. About 320 gigabases of sequencing data and around 87 million unique TCR sequences were included in an early release covering about 620 HLA-typed donors. Typing coverage differed by locus: A, B, C, DRB1 and DQB1 were typed in roughly 620-630 donors, DQA1 in about 500, DPA1 in 600 to 610, and DPB1 in approximately 450. General findings and caveats noted by the study authors: The classifier was reported to diagnose cytomegalovirus status with high specificity and sensitivity in both the original and validation cohorts. Broadly in line with IMGT annotations, most TCR beta V segments showed up in productive rearrangements about 90% or about 30% of the time in an earlier analysis of 587 of the donors. Roughly uniform sequencing depth across donors was assumed in presence/absence analyses, although this assumption may not hold. Only TCR beta chains were sequenced in this cohort, and the absence of alpha or paired-chain data limited detectable features. In a later genetic analysis, a missense DCLRE1C variant was associated with V-gene and J-gene trimming of TCR beta chains, and the association was replicated in an independent cohort. A few of the identified cytomegalovirus-associated TCR beta chains were confirmed in vitro to be specific for cytomegalovirus antigens. It was suggested by the authors that the approach could potentially be generalized to other disease states and immunological phenotypes. Some IMGT-functional V segments, including TRBV6-2 and TRBV6-3, could not be distinguished by the 87-base-pair reads and were therefore excluded. A later analysis found that HLA-associated TCR beta chains were more clonally expanded and had lower generation probabilities than equally common non-associated chains. When HLA alleles, especially DR and DQ, strongly co-occurred, TCR associations were difficult to assign to individual alleles. The only immune exposure information available for the cohort was CMV serostatus. A group of highly shared sequence variants was considered likely to be a technical artifact of the sequencing pipeline. According to a later genetic analysis, donors in an Asian-associated ancestry cluster had fewer N-insertions in productive TCRs than the roughly 700-donor mean. According to a later analysis, most CMV-associated TCR beta chains appeared to be HLA-restricted, and the HLA associations seemed to be driven largely by CMV exposure. HLA typing was unavailable for some donors at each locus, so association tests used only the typed subset. A further reported finding was that TCR beta sequences accurately predicted the HLA-A and HLA-B alleles for most subjects in the first cohort. In a later analysis, TCR association rates were found to vary across HLA loci, with the most associated TCRs seen for DRB1 alleles and the fewest for HLA-C alleles. A total of about 150 TCR beta chains were listed by the study as associated with cytomegalovirus. The earlier analysis of approximately 590 of the donors excluded 15 to 20 rarely observed V segments, including chromosome 9 orphons, because counts were too low. Correlated functional status among segregating V segments might reflect linkage disequilibrium, but an unknown experimental factor could not be ruled out. At a false discovery rate of 0.05, a later analysis linked about 16,000 TCR beta sequences to specific HLA alleles. In a later analysis, several top co-occurrence clusters were reported to appear linked to parvovirus B19, influenza, CMV and Epstein-Barr virus. While some public TCRs were present in many individuals, most TCR sequences turned up only very rarely across donors.

Receptor amplification or capture employed the immunoSEQ multiplex PCR assay. For the multiplex PCR, a mixture combining 60 forward primers for TCR Vbeta segments and 13 reverse primers for TCR Jbeta segments was used. The CDR3 region of rearranged TCR beta genes was amplified from genomic DNA by a multiplex PCR assay. The amplified TCR beta libraries were sequenced on the Illumina HiSeq System as 87-base-pair reads. Per the source publication's procedure: A later analysis tallied 75 million to 95 million unique TCR beta chains across the 600 to 700 repertoires, and around 12 million of those chains were shared by two or more donors. To remove PCR and sequencing errors, raw reads were error-corrected and collapsed into unique sequences using a nearest-neighbor algorithm that merged closely related sequences. To assign V, D and J gene segments, CDR3 sequences were aligned to IMGT reference sequences. For a sequence to be retained, a match of at least six nucleotides was required to both a V gene segment and a J gene segment. A rearrangement was called productive if the CDR3 had no stop codons and remained in frame with V and J, and every other rearrangement was called non-productive. Following IMGT convention, CDR3 was defined as the stretch from the second conserved V-encoded cysteine to the conserved J-encoded phenylalanine. Sequences without an unambiguous match to a single V gene segment were excluded from the earlier analysis of a few hundred of the donors. An earlier analysis of a few hundred of the donors called V segments functional above 56.7% productive rearrangements and segregating when the between-donor standard deviation exceeded 5%. To diagnose cytomegalovirus status from the catalog of TCR beta chain sequences, a statistical classification framework was built. In a later analysis, V and J genes were assigned by comparing TCR nucleotide sequences against IMGT/GENE-DB human TR gene sequences. The TCRdist pipeline was used in a later analysis to assign CDR3 sequences and most-parsimonious VDJ recombination scenarios. A later analysis defined each TCR beta chain by its CDR3 amino acid sequence plus V-gene family, and excluded reads lacking a unique V-gene family. To address suspected cross-contamination and a sequencing artifact, a later analysis removed approximately 590 highly shared, low-generation-probability nucleotide sequences. In a later analysis, a clonal expansion index for each public chain was calculated from normalized within-repertoire ranks of inferred template counts. A later analysis computed generation probabilities with a VDJ recombination model fitted to out-of-frame rearrangements, and checked the results against IGoR. In a later analysis, hypergeometric tests were used to score TCR-TCR, TCR-HLA and TCR-CMV co-occurrence, with a repertoire-size bias correction applied to TCR pairs. In a later analysis, false discovery rates were estimated by permuting HLA or CMV assignments 20 times. A later analysis grouped co-occurring TCRs with DBSCAN, adding TCRdist sequence similarity when clustering within HLA-allele-positive subsets. Repertoires with fewer than 30,000 or more than 120,000 public chains were left out of co-occurrence clustering, as were five repertoires with anomalous nucleotide sharing. TCRdb took over this immuneACCESS table, retaining in-frame rearrangements with V and J assigned. Such tables are incomplete; in checked studies, under half of the missing clones stem from an unresolved V gene, and the remainder is unexplained. From that table come the V and J calls and clone size; the DNA was used to work out D and trimming. A total of a few hundred thousand clones appear in this sample, about 80% of them only once. The ten largest clones add up to roughly 0.3% of the sample.

In total, 600 or so healthy bone marrow donors made up the cohort. All cohort members were sampled while nominally healthy, although unrecorded immune exposures were likely present. The donor tested CMV seronegative and was one of the 352 seronegative cohort members. A peripheral blood sample was provided by each donor, and peripheral blood mononuclear cells were used for TCR beta sequencing. The Qiagen DNeasy Blood Extraction Kit was used to extract genomic DNA from the blood cell samples. V is reduced by 0 bases and J by 3 bases, leaving a spacing of 10 bases between them. The CDR3 has 15 amino acids, counting the end cysteine and phenylalanine. The sequence is cut down to CDR3 DNA, 45 bases in frame from base 1. As encoded in the germline V gene, CDR1 is MGHRA while CDR2 is YSYEKL. This clone appeared a single time. The antigen it recognizes is unknown. No base qualities exist here, and no much larger clone lies one base off it.

This sequence uses TRBV4-1 and TRBJ2-3; the best D guess is TRBD2, with 7 bases matching. This TCR derives from a girl aged 2 to 9 in good health and CMV-seronegative. Material: PBMCs. The CDR3 reads CASSQEAGATDTQYF. DNA sequence: TGCGCCAGCAGCCAAGAGGCGGGGGCAACAGATACGCAGTATTTT.